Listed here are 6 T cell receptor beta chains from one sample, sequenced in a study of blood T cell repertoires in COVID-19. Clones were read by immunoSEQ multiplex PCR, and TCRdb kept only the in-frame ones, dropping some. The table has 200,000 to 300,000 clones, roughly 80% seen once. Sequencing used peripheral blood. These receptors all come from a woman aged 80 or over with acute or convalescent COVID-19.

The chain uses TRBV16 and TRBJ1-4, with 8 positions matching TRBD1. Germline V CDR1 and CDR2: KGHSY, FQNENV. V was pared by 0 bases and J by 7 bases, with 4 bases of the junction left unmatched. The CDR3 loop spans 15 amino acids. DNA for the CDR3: TGTGCCAGCAGCCAATCGGGACAGGTGACTGAAAAACTGTTTTTT. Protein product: CASSQSGQVTEKLFF.

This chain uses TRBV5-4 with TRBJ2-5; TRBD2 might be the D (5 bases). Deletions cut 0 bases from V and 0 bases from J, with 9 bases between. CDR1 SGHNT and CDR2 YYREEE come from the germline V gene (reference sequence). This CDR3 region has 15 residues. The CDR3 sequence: CASSLVRGNQETQYF. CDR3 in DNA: TGTGCCAGCAGCTTGGTCCGGGGAAACCAAGAGACCCAGTACTTC.

CDR3 residues: CASSPGNTEAFF. The CDR3 DNA reads as TGTGCCAGCTCTCCGGGAAACACTGAAGCTTTCTTT. The chain combines TRBV18 with TRBJ1-1; no firm D call. The CDR3 length is 12 residues. Germline CDR1 KGHSH, CDR2 LQKENI. Trimming took off 6 bases at V and 2 bases at J, with 7 bases between the two ends.

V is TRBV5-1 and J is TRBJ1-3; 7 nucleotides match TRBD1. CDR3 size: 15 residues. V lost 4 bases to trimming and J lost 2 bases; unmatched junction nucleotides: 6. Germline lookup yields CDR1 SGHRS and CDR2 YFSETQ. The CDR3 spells CASSLNQGAGNTIYF. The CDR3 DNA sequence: TGCGCCAGCAGCCTAAACCAGGGGGCTGGAAACACCATATATTTT.

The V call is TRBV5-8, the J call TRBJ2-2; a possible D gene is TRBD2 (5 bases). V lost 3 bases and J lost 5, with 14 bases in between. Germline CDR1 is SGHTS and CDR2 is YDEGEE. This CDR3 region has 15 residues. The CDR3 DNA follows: TGTGCCAGCAGCTGGGGAGCAGGCCGGACCGGGGAGCTGTTTTTT. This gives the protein CASSWGAGRTGELFF.

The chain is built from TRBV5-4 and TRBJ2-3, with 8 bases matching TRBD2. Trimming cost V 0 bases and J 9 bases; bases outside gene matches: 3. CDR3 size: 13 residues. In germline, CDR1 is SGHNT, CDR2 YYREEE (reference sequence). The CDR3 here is CASSLGGLETQYF. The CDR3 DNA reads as TGTGCCAGCAGCTTGGGGGGACTAGAAACGCAGTATTTT.